The 17 T cell receptor beta chains below were found in one sample sequenced in a study of breast tumors, draining lymph nodes, adjacent tissues. Samples came from axillary lymph nodes draining the breast cancer. TCRdb analysed the multiplex PCR reads with MiXCR anew, one entry per CDR3 protein. The profile covers 150,000 or so distinct CDR3 sequences, with about 34% appearing a single time and 3% to 4% taken by the ten largest. What was sequenced was axillary lymph node tissue. These receptors came from a female donor with breast cancer. Some clones in this sample may be carry-over from other donors' samples.

This clonotype has at least ten counts. V and J are TRBV5-8 and TRBJ2-2; maybe TRBD1 (6 bases). Germline V gene lookup returns CDR1 SGHTS and CDR2 YDEGEE. The CDR3 is 16 residues long. The germline V and J ends were trimmed by 2 bases and 7 bases, with 18 bases remaining between them. DNA of the CDR3: TGTGCCAGCAGCTTTGATCAGGGGTTTAAGGACGGGGAGCTGTTTTTT. It encodes CASSFDQGFKDGELFF.

With respect to this clonotype: This may be a read error, as it is one base from a much larger clone. The chain uses TRBV12-3 or TRBV12-4 and TRBJ1-5, with D hard to call. V shed 7 bases and J shed 6 bases, with 10 bases lying between them. The CDR3 runs to 12 residues. This chain's CDR3 is CASKHGAQPQHF. In DNA form, the CDR3 reads TGTGCCAGCAAGCACGGAGCTCAGCCCCAGCATTTT.

As regards this clonotype: A much larger clonotype is one base distant, so this may be a read error. The V call is TRBV11-2, the J call TRBJ2-5; D gene ambiguous. This CDR3 comprises 15 residues. Germline CDR1 and CDR2: SGHAT and FQNNGV. DNA of the CDR3: TGTGCCAGCCGCTCCTACGACATGTCCCAAGAGACCCGGTACTTC. It codes for CASRSYDMSQETRYF.

This clonotype showed up many times. V is TRBV7-9 and J is TRBJ1-2, with no clear D. V lost 3 bases, J lost 3 bases, and 11 bases lay in between. Per germline, CDR1 SEHNR and CDR2 FQNEAQ (reference sequence). This CDR3 is 14 amino acids long. Written as DNA, the CDR3 is TGTGCCAGCAGCTTTTCGGGGAACGACTATGGCTACACCTTC. Translation gives CASSFSGNDYGYTF.

This clonotype was observed at least ten times. This chain joins TRBV6-1 and TRBJ1-4, with 11 bases fitting TRBD1. Germline V gene lookup returns CDR1 MNHNS and CDR2 SASEGT. V was clipped by 10 bases and J by 7 bases; unmatched bases: 5. CDR3 length: 13 amino acids. In nucleotides, the CDR3 is TGTGCCACATCGGGACAGGGGGGTGAAAAACTGTTTTTT. Translation gives CATSGQGGEKLFF.

This clonotype was picked up many times. This sequence joins TRBV6-5 and TRBJ1-2; TRBD1 matches at 10 bases. The length of the CDR3 is 16 residues. The V and J ends lost 4 bases and 4 bases, in that order; junction bases with no gene match: 9. Per the germline V gene, CDR1 is MNHEY and CDR2 is SVGAGI. CDR3 coding DNA: TGTGCCAGCAGTTCTACCCGGGACAGGGGAGGCTATGGCTACACCTTC. Translated: CASSSTRDRGGYGYTF.

Remarks on this clonotype: This could be a read error, since a much larger clone is one nucleotide away. J is TRBJ1-5 and V is TRBV6-5; 8 bases agree with TRBD1. The CDR3 runs to 14 residues. Germline V gives CDR1 MNHEY, CDR2 SVGAGI. After removal of 4 bases from V and 9 bases from J, the junction contained 8 bases not matched to a gene. The chain's CDR3 is CASSLTGVRRPQHF. In DNA form, the CDR3 reads TGTGCCAGCAGTTTGACAGGGGTGAGGCGGCCCCAGCATTTT.

This clonotype was counted at least ten times. The V gene is TRBV27, the J gene TRBJ2-7; 10 bases fit TRBD1. The CDR3 consists of 16 residues. With V trimmed by 6 bases and J by 5 bases, 13 bases remained unmatched. Germline lookup yields CDR1 MNHEY and CDR2 SMNVEV (reference sequence). DNA for the CDR3: TGTGCCAGCAGCCAGCGATCGGGACAGGGGTCGAACGAGCAGTACTTC. It specifies CASSQRSGQGSNEQYF.

This clonotype came up many times. This chain connects TRBV5-1 to TRBJ2-5; 8 bases match TRBD1. Germline V gene data show CDR1 as SGHRS and CDR2 as YFSETQ. This CDR3 has 15 amino acids. With V trimmed by 5 bases and J by 1 base, 7 bases remained unmatched. The CDR3 DNA sequence: TGCGCCAGCAGACAGACAGGACAGGGCCAAGAGACCCAGTACTTC. It codes for CASRQTGQGQETQYF.

This clonotype was seen at least ten times. V usage is TRBV27 and J usage is TRBJ2-6; 8 positions agree with TRBD2. With V trimmed by 5 bases and J by 0 bases, 9 bases remained unmatched. The CDR3 extends over 18 amino acids. Germline V CDR1 and CDR2: MNHEY, SMNVEV (reference sequence). Here the CDR3 reads CASSPREGASSGANVLTF. In nucleotides, the CDR3 is TGTGCCAGCAGTCCACGGGAGGGAGCGAGCTCTGGGGCCAACGTCCTGACTTTC.

As to this clonotype: With a much larger clone just one base away, this may be a read error. This CDR3 is missing its conserved last phenylalanine or tryptophan, likely due to a read error. V is TRBV30 and J is TRBJ1-5; perhaps TRBD1 as D (5 bases). The V end lost 3 bases, the J end lost 3 bases, and 9 bases lay between the germline ends. Per germline, CDR1 GTSNPN and CDR2 SVGIG (reference sequence). The CDR3 loop spans 13 amino acids. The CDR3: CAWRGRINQPQHC. CDR3 sequence (DNA): TGTGCCTGGAGGGGACGGATCAATCAGCCCCAGCATTGT.

In this sample, this clonotype turned up many times. A much larger clonotype is one base distant, so this may be a read error. The gene calls are TRBV5-8 and TRBJ1-6; 7 nucleotides align to TRBD1. The V segment lost 4 bases and the J segment 10 bases; nucleotides outside the gene matches: 8. Germline-derived CDR1 and CDR2 are SGHTS and YDEGEE. There are 14 residues in the CDR3. CDR3 sequence (DNA): TGTGCCAGCAGCCTCGGACAGGCCAACTCACCCCTCCACTTT. Protein sequence: CASSLGQANSPLHF.

In the case of this clonotype: At one of its ends the junction is not consistent with the germline gene, which may arise from a read error. V and J are TRBV7-2 and TRBJ2-7, with D perhaps being TRBD1 or TRBD2 (7 bases each). The CDR3 loop spans 17 amino acids. Germline-derived CDR1 and CDR2 are SGHTA and FQGNSA. For the CDR3, the DNA is TGCGCCAGCAGCCTAAACCGGGGGGACAGAGACCCCTACGAGCAGTACTTC. Translation gives CASSLNRGDRDPYEQYF.

To note about this clonotype: The CDR3 does not close with the conserved phenylalanine or tryptophan, likely indicating a read error. The V call is TRBV2, the J call TRBJ2-1, with 9 bases lining up with TRBD1. This CDR3 region has 15 residues. Germline-derived CDR1 and CDR2 are SNHLY and FYNNEI. For the CDR3, the DNA is TGTGCCAGCAGTCCCCCGGGACAGGGTATGAATGGGCAGTTCTCC. Amino acids: CASSPPGQGMNGQFS.

For this clonotype: A much larger clone lies a single base off, so this may be a read error. V gene TRBV30 combines with J gene TRBJ2-7; D might be TRBD2 (6 bases). Germline V CDR1 and CDR2: GTSNPN, SVGIG (reference sequence). This CDR3 contains 14 residues. Trimming removed 3 bases at V and 4 bases at J, with 16 bases between. The CDR3 DNA follows: TGTGCCTGGAGGGAACTAGCCTTTTCTTACGAGCAGTACTTC. This gives the protein CAWRELAFSYEQYF.

This clonotype was seen ten or more times. The junction does not match germline at one end; this may be a read error. V and J are TRBV7-7 and TRBJ2-5; the D gene is possibly TRBD1 (5 bases). The germline gives CDR1 SSHAT, CDR2 FNYEAQ (reference sequence). This CDR3 comprises 13 residues. CDR3 amino acids: CASSLGAEETQYF. DNA for the CDR3: TGTGCTAGCAGCTTAGGGGCCGAAGAGACCCAGTACTTC.

This clonotype was counted many times. J is TRBJ2-3 and V is TRBV6-6; 12 bases are a match to TRBD2. The germline V gene has CDR1 MNHNY and CDR2 SVGAGI (reference sequence). The V gene end was trimmed by 6 bases and the J gene end by 4 bases; junction bases not matched to a gene: 8. This CDR3 has 16 amino acids. CDR3 DNA: TGTGCCAGCAGGAGACTAGCGGGAGTCGACTCAGATACGCAGTATTTT. This encodes CASRRLAGVDSDTQYF.